The present TCR beta chain was sequenced within a study of blood T cell repertoires in COVID-19. As for the study in general: Samples came from the United States, Italy and Spain, spanning acute and convalescent COVID-19. T cells, B-cell-depleted T cells, or PBMCs provided the cDNA or gDNA that served as material.

Original analysis: For nucleated cells, counts were estimated from reference gene primer amplification. TCRdb's copy holds only in-frame clones and misses some; the assay was immunoSEQ multiplex PCR. Clone size and V and J calls were adopted from that table, with D and trimming inferred from the DNA. Of roughly 87,000 clones in the sample, 89% are singletons; the top ten hold roughly 5.2%. The CDR3 runs to 15 residues. CDR1 is SGHTA, CDR2 FQGTGA, per germline. The V gene lost 5 bases and the J gene lost 0 bases, with 12 bases spanning the gap. The source of this sequence is an elderly woman with active COVID-19. The genes are TRBV7-3 and TRBJ2-3, with TRBD1 as a possible D gene (6 bases). The sample was peripheral blood. The CDR3 here is CASSPRGGSTDTQYF. CDR3 nucleotide sequence: TGTGCCAGCAGCCCCAGGGGTGGCAGCACAGATACGCAGTATTTT.